This is a list of T cell receptor beta chains from one sample in a study of blood T cell repertoires in COVID-19. The repertoire was sequenced with immunoSEQ multiplex PCR; TCRdb's copy has only in-frame clones and lacks some. The sample shows under 200,000 clones, more than 75% of them seen only once. Sequenced: peripheral blood. Receptor source: a middle-aged man with active or convalescent COVID-19. Both conserved end residues are trimmed from each CDR3.

TRBV5-1	TRBJ2-3	ASTSGGPRDTQY
TRBV2	TRBJ1-6	ASRQDSVNNSPLH
TRBV20-1	TRBJ1-2	SASPLLSGDGYT
TRBV28	TRBJ1-1	ASGDRGMNTEAF
TRBV7-3	TRBJ1-2	ASSPDPTGYGYT
TRBV18	TRBJ1-1	ASSPDRSNTEAF
TRBV6-5	TRBJ2-2	ASRTGTGGVGELF
TRBV12-5	TRBJ2-5	ASGLRLAGILETQY
TRBV6-5	TRBJ1-2	ASSSLDYHGYT
TRBV12-3/TRBV12-4	TRBJ1-4	ASSLDRGSQLF
TRBV19	TRBJ2-1	ASSITSGRAEQF
TRBV4-2	TRBJ2-6	ASSQRYRTGGNSGANVLT
TRBV2	TRBJ1-2	ASSVRGDGYT
TRBV6-5	TRBJ2-2	ASSRGQGAAGELF
TRBV12-5	TRBJ2-5	ASVQEPQAPGEETQY
TRBV6-5	TRBJ1-2	ATSLSGPYGYT